This T cell receptor beta chain appears in the sequencing data of a study of blood T cell repertoires in COVID-19 (TCRdb year 2020). About the study as a whole: The collaborator samples originated in the United States, Italy and Spain and spanned the acute and convalescent phases of COVID-19. The prospective study material was composed of cDNA or gDNA derived from T cells, B-cell-depleted T cells, or PBMCs. The dataset comprised deeply sampled blood TCRbeta repertoires from subjects exposed to, actively infected with, or recovered from COVID-19. The repertoires were released in a freely available public database intended as a resource for research on the immune response to SARS-CoV-2. Samples were obtained from the ongoing ImmuneRACE study (first 160 participants) and from over a thousand subjects provided by 6 global collaborators. Sample metadata almost always included a de-identified subject ID, COVID-19 status, age in years and sex. Where available, HLA class I and class II types were taken from metadata supplied by the sample provider and were not determined by assay-based typing.

Turning to this clone: The antigen it binds to is not known. No per-base quality is available; no much larger clone lies one base away.

TCRbeta CDR3 regions were amplified from genomic DNA using the immunoSEQ Assay, a bias-controlled multiplex PCR. Under the source paper's analysis protocol: Nucleated cell counts per sample were estimated from amplification of reference gene primers within the assay. Sequence reads were collapsed and filtered to measure the absolute abundance of every unique TCRbeta CDR3 rearrangement. Productive Simpson clonality was computed per sample as the square root of Simpson's diversity index over productive rearrangements. TCRdb holds this immuneACCESS table with in-frame rearrangements only. Some clones are missing; in checked studies, unresolved V genes explain under half, and the rest has no known cause. The DNA was the basis for D and trimming; V, J and clone size are from that table. This sample holds almost 250,000 clones; around nine tenths were observed only once. 1.5% to 2% of the sample goes to the ten largest clones.

Participants in the prospective study were aged 18 to 89 years, lived in 20 to 30 United States geographic areas, and enrolled through a virtual design. In the prospective study, cohorts were assigned on the basis of participant-reported clinical history obtained from a screening survey and a study questionnaire. ImmuneRACE Cohort 3 recovered participants were defined by two consecutive negative NP/OP PCR tests, healthcare professional clearance, or symptom resolution. In the prospective study, mobile phlebotomists collected whole blood, serum and a nasopharyngeal or oropharyngeal swab from each participant. Prospective study participants could optionally give additional blood draws and questionnaires over an approximately two-month period. Blood samples from the prospective study were shipped frozen or at room temperature prior to DNA extraction. What the work shows at the level of the full study, not this receptor alone: The quantity of clinical and demographic metadata differed by source and by participant and was supplied without curation.

The TCR comes from a woman aged 50 to 60 who had recovered from COVID-19. Sample: PBMCs or T cells enriched from blood (not recorded which).

At the DNA level, the sequence is TGTGCCAGCAGCTTAGCCGGGACTAGCACAAACACCGGGGAGCTGTTTTTT. It specifies CASSLAGTSTNTGELFF. Recombination joined TRBV7-8 with TRBJ2-2, with 9 central nucleotides matching TRBD2. The V end gives up 0 bases and the J end 2 bases, leaving 4 bases in the junction not matched to a gene. From a lookup of the germline V gene, CDR1 and CDR2 are SGHVS and FQNEAQ. From its cysteine to its phenylalanine, the CDR3 spans 17 amino acids. Only the CDR3 DNA stays, 51 bases, in frame from base 1.